These 23 T cell receptor beta chains came from one sample sequenced in a study of blood T cell repertoires in COVID-19. This table comes from immunoSEQ multiplex PCR, and its TCRdb copy is limited to in-frame clones, with some not included. The top ten clones hold about 22% of a sample with about 43,000 clones, about 80% of them seen once. The sequencing sample was made of peripheral blood. The receptors derive from a woman aged 55-70 years with acute or convalescent COVID-19.

This chain joins TRBV2 and TRBJ1-1; tentative D call: TRBD1 (6 bases). This CDR3 contains 12 residues. Trimming removed 5 bases from V and 11 bases from J, with 15 bases in between. In germline, CDR1 is SNHLY, CDR2 FYNNEI. CDR3 sequence (DNA): TGTGCCAGCAGTACAGGGAGCGGATCGGCTTTCTTT. It is translated as CASSTGSGSAFF.

The rearrangement joins TRBV6-2 or TRBV6-3 to TRBJ2-5; TRBD2 matches 7 bases. The V segment lost 4 bases and the J segment 3 bases; nucleotides outside the gene matches: 11. Germline CDR1 reads MNHEY; CDR2 reads SVGEGT. This CDR3 comprises 16 residues. The CDR3 sequence: CASSSPPPGLKETQYF. CDR3 sequence (DNA): TGTGCCAGCAGTTCCCCCCCGCCGGGACTAAAAGAGACCCAGTACTTC.

The chain has TRBV25-1 and TRBJ2-7; D might be TRBD1 (6 bases). Germline-derived CDR1 and CDR2 are MGHDK and SYGVNS. CDR3 size: 15 residues. Trimming stripped 8 bases from V and 0 bases from J, with 17 bases between. Here the CDR3 DNA reads TGTGCCAGCGAAGGTACCAGGGGATACTCCTACGAGCAGTACTTC. Translating gives CASEGTRGYSYEQYF.

The V gene is TRBV7-2, the J gene TRBJ2-1; 8 positions match TRBD2. The CDR3 is 16 residues long. V trimming: 5 bases; J trimming: 8 bases; junction bases outside the gene matches: 14. From germline, CDR1 is SGHTA and CDR2 FQGNSA. The CDR3 protein is CASSPPGLVGYYEQFF. The CDR3 DNA follows: TGTGCCAGCAGCCCCCCGGGACTAGTCGGGTATTATGAGCAGTTCTTC.

The chain uses TRBV5-1 and TRBJ2-2, with a possible D match to TRBD2 (6 bases). The CDR3 has 12 residues. Germline CDR1 SGHRS, CDR2 YFSETQ. Trimming removed 4 bases from V and 9 bases from J, with 10 bases in between. The CDR3 spells CASSLGLRELFF. Here the CDR3 DNA reads TGCGCCAGCAGCCTGGGACTCAGGGAGCTGTTTTTT.

The J gene is TRBJ2-5, the V gene TRBV7-6; TRBD1 is a possible D gene (6 bases). The CDR3 has 14 residues. Germline CDR1 is SGHVS and CDR2 is FNYEAQ. Trimming removed 5 bases at V and 3 bases at J, with 13 bases between. The CDR3 is CASSMGHGEETQYF. The CDR3, as DNA: TGTGCCAGCAGCATGGGACACGGTGAAGAGACCCAGTACTTC.

This rearrangement joins TRBV6-5 to TRBJ1-2; weak D call: TRBD1 (5 bases). Germline-derived CDR1 and CDR2 are MNHEY and SVGAGI. The CDR3 has 12 residues. V was pared by 6 bases and J by 4 bases, with 9 bases between. CDR3 DNA sequence: TGTGCCAGCAGACTCGACAGCTATGGCTACACCTTC. Protein product: CASRLDSYGYTF.

V gene TRBV5-1 combines with J gene TRBJ2-7, with D possibly TRBD1 on 6 matching bases. The germline CDR1 and CDR2 sequences are SGHRS and YFSETQ. This CDR3 has 13 residues. V was cut by 2 bases and J by 3 bases, with 9 bases left in between. The CDR3 DNA reads TGCGCCAGCAGCTTACAGGGCCGCTACGAGCAGTACTTC. Translating gives CASSLQGRYEQYF.

The chain joins TRBV3-1 (or the pseudogene TRBV3-2) to TRBJ2-2, with D maybe TRBD1 (7 bases). Germline CDR1 reads LGHDT; CDR2 reads YNNKEL (reference sequence). Trimming left V 3 bases short and J 4 bases short, with 12 bases between. The length of the CDR3 is 15 residues. CDR3: CASSQTRGRTGELFF. CDR3 nucleotide sequence: TGTGCCAGCAGCCAGACTAGGGGGCGCACCGGGGAGCTGTTTTTT.

The DNA of the CDR3 is TGTGCCTGGGGGACAGGGGGCAATCAGCCCCAGCATTTT. Translating gives CAWGTGGNQPQHF. V usage is TRBV30 and J usage is TRBJ1-5, with 10 bases identical to TRBD1. Unmatched junction bases numbered 0, after V lost 5 bases and J lost 2 bases. CDR1 is GTSNPN and CDR2 is SVGIG in the germline V gene (reference sequence). There are 13 residues in the CDR3.

The chain recombines TRBV29-1 with TRBJ2-3; 7 bases line up with TRBD1. Germline CDR1 SQVTM, CDR2 ANQGSEA. This CDR3 is 14 amino acids long. Trimming took 1 base from V and 3 from J; bases not matched to a gene: 4. The CDR3 reads CSVEGGTETDTQYF. The CDR3 DNA follows: TGCAGCGTTGAAGGAGGGACAGAAACAGATACGCAGTATTTT.

The V call is TRBV18, the J call TRBJ1-1; the D gene is possibly TRBD1 (6 bases). Trimming shortened V by 7 bases and J by 8 bases, and 17 bases separated the two germline ends. The germline V gene has CDR1 KGHSH and CDR2 LQKENI. CDR3 length: 13 amino acids. CDR3 region: CASLPTNRVEAFF. In DNA form, the CDR3 reads TGTGCCAGCTTACCGACCAACAGGGTGGAAGCTTTCTTT.

V gene TRBV5-7 combines with J gene TRBJ1-2; no firm D call. TRBV5-7 is recorded as an ORF, its role being uncertain. The CDR3 runs to 14 residues. The V end lost 1 base, the J end lost 0 bases, and 7 bases lay between the germline ends. The CDR3 DNA sequence: TGTGCCAGCAGCTTGACCGGGACTAACTATGGCTACACCTTC. This translates into CASSLTGTNYGYTF.

V and J are TRBV3-1 (or the pseudogene TRBV3-2) and TRBJ1-2; D might be TRBD1 (5 bases). V gave up 4 bases and J gave up 4 bases, with 10 bases separating them. This CDR3 has 13 amino acids. Germline V gives CDR1 LGHDT, CDR2 YNNKEL (reference sequence). Here the CDR3 reads CASSPRGGYGYTF. CDR3 DNA: TGTGCCAGCAGCCCGCGGGGGGGCTATGGCTACACCTTC.

The chain is built from TRBV12-3 or TRBV12-4 and TRBJ1-5; D not resolved. The CDR3 sequence is 12 residues long. V was trimmed by 6 bases and J by 1 base, leaving 4 bases between them. The CDR3 loop is CASSQSNQPQHF. The CDR3, as DNA: TGTGCCAGCAGCCAAAGCAATCAGCCCCAGCATTTT.

The J gene is TRBJ2-4, the V gene TRBV27, with 10 nucleotides matching TRBD1. After removal of 5 bases from V and 3 bases from J, the junction contained 7 bases not matched to a gene. The CDR3 runs 16 residues. Germline lookup yields CDR1 MNHEY and CDR2 SMNVEV (reference sequence). The CDR3: CASSKRQGAYKNIQYF. CDR3 nucleotides: TGTGCCAGCAGTAAACGACAGGGGGCTTACAAAAACATTCAGTACTTC.

The gene calls are TRBV10-3 and TRBJ2-3, with 7 bases that match TRBD2. With 4 bases clipped from V and 3 bases from J, the junction kept 1 base outside the gene matches. CDR3 size: 13 residues. In germline, CDR1 is ENHRY, CDR2 SYGVKD. CDR3 loop: CAISGEGTDTQYF. CDR3 DNA: TGTGCCATCAGTGGGGAGGGGACAGATACGCAGTATTTT.

The chain recombines TRBV12-3 or TRBV12-4 with TRBJ1-2, with a weak D call TRBD1 (6 bases). The CDR3 runs 13 residues. Trimming pared 6 bases from V and 5 bases from J, leaving 13 bases between. The CDR3: CASSLGTSYGYTF. In DNA, the CDR3 is TGTGCCAGCAGCCTTGGGACATCGTATGGCTACACCTTC.

This chain joins TRBV30 and TRBJ1-5; D may be TRBD1 (6 bases). The V gene's germline CDR1 is GTSNPN and CDR2 SVGIG (reference sequence). The V end was cut by 2 bases, the J end by 6 bases, with 14 bases between. The CDR3 extends over 14 amino acids. The CDR3 region is CAWSRGGPGQPQHF. DNA for the CDR3: TGTGCCTGGAGTAGGGGGGGTCCCGGTCAGCCCCAGCATTTT.

V and J are TRBV29-1 and TRBJ1-2; TRBD1 might be the D (6 bases). CDR3 size: 15 residues. With 0 bases removed from V and 4 bases from J, the gap between germline ends came to 15 bases. In germline, CDR1 is SQVTM, CDR2 ANQGSEA. CDR3 protein: CSVEEKTGRSYGYTF. The DNA of the CDR3 is TGCAGCGTTGAAGAGAAAACAGGGAGAAGCTATGGCTACACCTTC.

V usage is TRBV19 and J usage is TRBJ1-5; TRBD1 matches 9 bases. Germline V gives CDR1 LNHDA, CDR2 SQIVND (reference sequence). This CDR3 region has 13 residues. After removal of 8 bases from V and 7 bases from J, the junction contained 6 bases not matched to a gene. The CDR3 nucleotides read TGTGCCAGTTCAACAGGGGGCGGCCAGCCCCAGCATTTT. Amino acid sequence: CASSTGGGQPQHF.

The rearrangement links TRBV12-5 to TRBJ2-6, with a tentative D call TRBD1 (5 bases). The CDR3 runs to 19 residues. The V gene lost 0 bases and the J gene lost 1 base, with 16 bases spanning the gap. Germline V gives CDR1 LGHNT, CDR2 FRNRAP. As DNA, the CDR3 is TGTGCTAGTGGTTTGGTACTAACAGGTCGAAGATCTGGGGCCAACGTCCTGACTTTC. Translating it yields CASGLVLTGRRSGANVLTF.

This chain links TRBV3-1 (or the pseudogene TRBV3-2) with TRBJ2-3; 10 bases match TRBD2. Germline V lookup: CDR1 LGHDT, CDR2 YNNKEL (reference sequence). The CDR3 sequence is 16 residues long. With 3 bases clipped from V and 1 base from J, the junction kept 4 bases outside the gene matches. The DNA for the CDR3 is TGTGCCAGCAGCCAGACCGGGACTAGCGGCACAGATACGCAGTATTTT. Residues: CASSQTGTSGTDTQYF.